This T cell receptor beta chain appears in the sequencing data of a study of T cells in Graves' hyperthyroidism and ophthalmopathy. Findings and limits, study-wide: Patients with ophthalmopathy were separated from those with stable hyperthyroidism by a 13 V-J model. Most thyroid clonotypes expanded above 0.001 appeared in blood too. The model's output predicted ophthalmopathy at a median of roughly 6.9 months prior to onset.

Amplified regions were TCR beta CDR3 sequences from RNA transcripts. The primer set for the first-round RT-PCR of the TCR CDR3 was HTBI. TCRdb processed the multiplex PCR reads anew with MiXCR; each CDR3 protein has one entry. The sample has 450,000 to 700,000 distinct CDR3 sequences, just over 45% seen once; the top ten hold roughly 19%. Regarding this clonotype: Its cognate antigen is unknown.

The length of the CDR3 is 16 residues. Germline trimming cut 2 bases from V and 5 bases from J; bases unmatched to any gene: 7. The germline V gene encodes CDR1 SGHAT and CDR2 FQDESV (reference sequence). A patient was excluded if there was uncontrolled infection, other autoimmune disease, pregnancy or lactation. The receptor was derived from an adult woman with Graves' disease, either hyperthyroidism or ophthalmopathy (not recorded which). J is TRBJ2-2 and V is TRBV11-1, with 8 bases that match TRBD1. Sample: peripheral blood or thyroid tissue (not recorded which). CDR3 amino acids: CASSLPWTGSTGELFF. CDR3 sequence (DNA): TGTGCCAGCAGCTTACCCTGGACAGGGTCGACCGGGGAGCTGTTTTTT.